These T cell receptor beta chains were read from a single sample in a study of cytomegalovirus exposure and HLA in healthy donors. Generated by immunoSEQ multiplex PCR, the TCRdb table keeps only in-frame clones and is missing some. The repertoire includes about 190,000 clones, roughly 80% of them detected once, and 1.5% to 2% sits in the top ten. The specimen sequenced was PBMCs. The receptors were gathered from a woman in her 50s in good health and CMV-seronegative. CDR3s include the opening cysteine and the closing phenylalanine or tryptophan. The D gene is left open where the match is weak. The size entry is marked missing in some rows and otherwise reads once, few, many or a size class.

clone size,D gene,J gene,V gene,CDR3 protein,CDR3 DNA
-,-,TRBJ2-7,TRBV9,CASSAGDEVLGFDEQYF,TGTGCCAGCAGCGCCGGGGATGAGGTACTCGGTTTCGACGAGCAGTACTTC
once,-,TRBJ1-1,TRBV6-1,CASAFGGNTEAFF,TGTGCCAGCGCGTTCGGCGGGAACACTGAAGCTTTCTTT
-,-,TRBJ2-1,TRBV29-1,CSVGPGSYNEQFF,TGCAGCGTTGGCCCGGGCTCCTACAATGAGCAGTTCTTC
-,-,TRBJ1-1,TRBV7-3,CASSLTPGRGNTEAFF,TGTGCCAGCAGCCTGACCCCAGGGAGGGGGAACACTGAAGCTTTCTTT
-,TRBD1,TRBJ1-5,TRBV18,CASSLEPQGRSNQPQHF,TGTGCCAGCTCACTCGAACCACAGGGGAGAAGCAATCAGCCCCAGCATTTT
-,TRBD1,TRBJ1-5,TRBV5-5,CASSLTGANQPQHF,TGTGCCAGCAGCTTGACAGGGGCTAATCAGCCCCAGCATTTT
-,TRBD1,TRBJ1-3,TRBV14,CASSQDQGAGGNTIYF,TGTGCCAGCAGCCAAGATCAGGGGGCAGGAGGAAACACCATATATTTT
-,TRBD1,TRBJ1-1,TRBV6-5,CASSRTGQGATEAFF,TGTGCCAGCAGTCGGACAGGACAGGGGGCGACTGAAGCTTTCTTT
-,-,TRBJ1-2,TRBV7-2,CASSPITSRGYTF,TGTGCCAGCAGCCCCATTACCAGTCGTGGCTACACCTTC
-,-,TRBJ1-1,TRBV30,CAWNQGPYTEAFF,TGTGCCTGGAATCAGGGGCCGTACACTGAAGCTTTCTTT
-,TRBD1,TRBJ2-7,TRBV28,CASSSPGQGNEQYF,TGTGCCAGCAGTTCCCCGGGACAGGGGAACGAGCAGTACTTC
-,-,TRBJ1-5,TRBV6-1,CASSDRVDRQPQHF,TGTGCCAGCAGTGACAGGGTAGATCGTCAGCCCCAGCATTTT
-,-,TRBJ2-7,TRBV28,CASSFRPAGVGGNYEQYF,TGTGCCAGCAGTTTTCGTCCAGCTGGGGTGGGAGGAAATTACGAGCAGTACTTC